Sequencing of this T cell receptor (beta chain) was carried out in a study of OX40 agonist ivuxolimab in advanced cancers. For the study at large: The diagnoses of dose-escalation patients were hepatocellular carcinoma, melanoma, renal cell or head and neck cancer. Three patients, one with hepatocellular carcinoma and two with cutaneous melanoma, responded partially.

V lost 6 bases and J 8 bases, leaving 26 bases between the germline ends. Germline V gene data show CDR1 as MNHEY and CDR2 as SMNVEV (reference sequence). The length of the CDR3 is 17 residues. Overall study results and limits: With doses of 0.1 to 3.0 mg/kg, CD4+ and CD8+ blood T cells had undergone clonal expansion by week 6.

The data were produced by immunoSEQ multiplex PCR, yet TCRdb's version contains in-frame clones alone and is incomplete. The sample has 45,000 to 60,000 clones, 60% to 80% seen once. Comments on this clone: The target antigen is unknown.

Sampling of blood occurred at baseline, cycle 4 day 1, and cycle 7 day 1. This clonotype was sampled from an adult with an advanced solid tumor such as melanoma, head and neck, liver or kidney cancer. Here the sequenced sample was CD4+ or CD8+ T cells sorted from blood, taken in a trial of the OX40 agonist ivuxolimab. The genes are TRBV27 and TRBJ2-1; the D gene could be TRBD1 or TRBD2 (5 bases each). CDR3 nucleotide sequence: TGTGCCAGCAGCCTGAGCATCCCCGGGGCATTTGGAGATGAGCAGTTCTTC. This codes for CASSLSIPGAFGDEQFF.